Presented here are 21 T cell receptor beta chains from one specimen sequenced in a study of blood T cell repertoires in COVID-19. The protocol was immunoSEQ multiplex PCR, while the TCRdb copy is restricted to in-frame clones and leaves out a portion. The sample gives approximately 150,000 clones, under 85% of which show up once; roughly 1.6% is in the top ten. Sequenced: peripheral blood. Receptor source: a human donor in a cohort sampled during active COVID-19.

The rearrangement links TRBV7-8 to TRBJ1-4; D is uncertain. Germline-derived CDR1 and CDR2 are SGHVS and FQNEAQ. The CDR3 loop spans 18 amino acids. Trimming shortened V by 5 bases and J by 0 bases, and 19 bases separated the two germline ends. CDR3 residues: CASSHGIFPNPTNEKLFF. The CDR3, as DNA: TGTGCCAGCAGCCACGGGATATTTCCAAACCCAACTAATGAAAAACTGTTTTTT.

The chain has TRBV30 and TRBJ1-1; TRBD1 matches at 7 bases. With 3 bases clipped from V and 4 bases from J, the junction kept 8 bases outside the gene matches. Germline V gives CDR1 GTSNPN, CDR2 SVGIG (reference sequence). This CDR3 contains 14 residues. The CDR3 DNA sequence: TGTGCCTGGAGGGCATGGACAGGAGGCACTGAAGCTTTCTTT. This sequence encodes CAWRAWTGGTEAFF.

The genes are TRBV28 and TRBJ1-2; 7 bases align to TRBD1. Germline loops: CDR1 MDHEN, CDR2 SYDVKM. The CDR3 extends over 13 amino acids. V lost 6 bases, J lost 5 bases, and 6 bases stayed unmatched. The DNA for the CDR3 is TGTGCCAGCAGCCCTGACAGGGTATATGGCTACACCTTC. Protein product: CASSPDRVYGYTF.

This clone was detected only once. The chain has TRBV3-1 (or the pseudogene TRBV3-2) and TRBJ2-5; 9 bases line up with TRBD2. CDR3 size: 17 residues. With V trimmed by 1 base and J by 0 bases, 6 bases remained unmatched. CDR1 and CDR2 (germline): LGHDT, YNNKEL (reference sequence). CDR3 bases: TGTGCCAGCAGCCAAGGATGGCTAGCGGGGAACCAAGAGACCCAGTACTTC. Translating it yields CASSQGWLAGNQETQYF.

This chain uses TRBV11-2 with TRBJ1-1, with D possibly matching TRBD1 (5 bases). CDR3 size: 15 residues. Trimming removed 5 bases at V and 0 bases at J, with 13 bases between. Germline values: CDR1 SGHAT, CDR2 FQNNGV. CDR3 amino acids: CASSRAGGVNTEAFF. The CDR3 region has the DNA TGTGCCAGCAGCCGGGCGGGGGGAGTGAACACTGAAGCTTTCTTT.

The V and J genes are TRBV6-1 and TRBJ2-2, with D possibly matching TRBD1 (7 bases). V was cut by 2 bases and J by 6 bases, with 13 bases left in between. The length of the CDR3 is 15 residues. CDR1 and CDR2 from the germline V gene are MNHNS and SASEGT. CDR3 sequence reads: CASSESAGGPGELFF. Written as DNA, the CDR3 is TGTGCCAGCAGTGAATCGGCAGGGGGGCCCGGGGAGCTGTTTTTT.

This chain joins TRBV3-1 (or the pseudogene TRBV3-2) and TRBJ2-3; D uncertain. Germline CDR1 LGHDT, CDR2 YNNKEL (reference sequence). This CDR3 has 16 amino acids. V lost 0 bases and J lost 0, with 10 bases in between. The CDR3 loop is CASSQEARPSTDTQYF. CDR3 coding DNA: TGTGCCAGCAGCCAAGAAGCGCGACCTAGCACAGATACGCAGTATTTT.

This clone was detected once. This chain connects TRBV7-6 to TRBJ2-3; 14 positions match TRBD2. Per germline, CDR1 SGHVS and CDR2 FNYEAQ. The CDR3 consists of 15 residues. Trimming took 7 bases from V and 7 from J; bases not matched to a gene: 7. The CDR3 spells CASTLTSGRVNTQYF. The CDR3, as DNA: TGTGCCAGCACCTTGACTAGCGGGAGGGTTAATACGCAGTATTTT.

The chain is built from TRBV4-3 and TRBJ2-5, with D perhaps TRBD1 (6 bases). This CDR3 spans 15 amino acids. Germline CDR1 LGHNA, CDR2 YSLEER. V lost 0 bases, J lost 6 bases, and 14 bases lay in between. This CDR3 is CASSQDPQGQKTQYF. In DNA, the CDR3 is TGCGCCAGCAGCCAAGATCCCCAGGGACAAAAGACCCAGTACTTC.

The chain employs TRBV6-1 and TRBJ1-1, with 12 bases lining up with TRBD1. CDR3 length: 17 residues. Germline V gene sequence: CDR1 MNHNS, CDR2 SASEGT. With 1 base clipped from V and 3 bases from J, the junction kept 6 bases outside the gene matches. The CDR3 coding sequence is TGTGCCAGCAGTGAAGTAGCGGGGACAGGGGGCCACACTGAAGCTTTCTTT. Translated: CASSEVAGTGGHTEAFF.

The chain employs TRBV7-2 and TRBJ1-5; D unresolved. The V gene's germline CDR1 is SGHTA and CDR2 FQGNSA. CDR3 length: 15 residues. V was shortened by 4 bases and J by 0 bases, with 10 bases between the two germline ends. The CDR3 reads CASSSPGYSNQPQHF. CDR3 DNA sequence: TGTGCCAGCAGCTCGCCGGGATATAGCAATCAGCCCCAGCATTTT.

The V gene is TRBV19, the J gene TRBJ1-3; no firm D call. The ends were cut back, 6 bases at V and 0 bases at J, with 9 bases in the middle. The length of the CDR3 is 14 residues. CDR1 is LNHDA and CDR2 is SQIVND in the germline V gene (reference sequence). DNA of the CDR3: TGTGCCAGTAGCAAATCAGGCTCTGGAAACACCATATATTTT. This sequence encodes CASSKSGSGNTIYF.

The genes are TRBV6-5 and TRBJ1-5; D is unresolved. The CDR3 extends over 13 amino acids. V shed 5 bases and J shed 6 bases, with 11 bases lying between them. Germline CDR1 reads MNHEY; CDR2 reads SVGAGI. CDR3 sequence (DNA): TGTGCCAGCAGTCCGGGAAGGGCTCAGCCCCAGCATTTT. This gives the protein CASSPGRAQPQHF.

The chain is built from TRBV27 and TRBJ2-4, with 8 bases fitting TRBD2. The V segment lost 5 bases and the J segment 4 bases; nucleotides outside the gene matches: 4. This CDR3 has 14 residues. Per the germline V gene, CDR1 is MNHEY and CDR2 is SMNVEV (reference sequence). The CDR3 sequence: CASSPREGKNIQYF. CDR3 nucleotide sequence: TGTGCCAGCAGTCCTCGGGAGGGGAAAAACATTCAGTACTTC.

The chain is built from TRBV9 and TRBJ2-2; 8 bases map to TRBD2. Looked up from germline, CDR1 is SGDLS and CDR2 is YYNGEE. J was trimmed by 5 bases and V by 3 bases; bases with no gene match: 15. CDR3 length: 18 residues. The CDR3 region is CASSAFLGAGGSTGELFF. CDR3 bases: TGTGCCAGCAGCGCTTTTCTGGGGGCGGGAGGCTCGACCGGGGAGCTGTTTTTT.

The V call is TRBV6-1, the J call TRBJ2-7; D remains unclear. Germline-derived CDR1 and CDR2 are MNHNS and SASEGT. CDR3 size: 12 residues. Trimming took 3 bases from V and 6 from J, leaving 9 bases between them. The CDR3 nucleotides are TGTGCCAGCAGTGAGCCCCTTAGCGAGCAGTACTTC. Translation gives CASSEPLSEQYF.

The V call is TRBV14, the J call TRBJ1-4; D not certain. The germline gives CDR1 SGHDN, CDR2 FVKESK. Trimming removed 0 bases from V and 8 bases from J, with 13 bases in between. This CDR3 contains 15 residues. The CDR3 loop is CASSQDAGPGEKLFF. The CDR3 DNA sequence: TGTGCCAGCAGCCAAGATGCCGGGCCGGGGGAAAAACTGTTTTTT.

The genes are TRBV7-2 and TRBJ2-6; D is possibly TRBD1 (5 bases). Trimming left V 1 base short and J 2 bases short, with 12 bases between. Per the germline V gene, CDR1 is SGHTA and CDR2 is FQGNSA. This CDR3 is built from 17 residues. The CDR3 DNA sequence: TGTGCCAGCAGCTTAGAGTTGGGCAGGGCTGGGGCCAACGTCCTGACTTTC. It translates to CASSLELGRAGANVLTF.

The chain recombines TRBV6-5 with TRBJ2-1; TRBD2 matches 7 bases. Unmatched junction bases numbered 6, after V lost 0 bases and J lost 10 bases. The CDR3 is 14 amino acids. Germline V CDR1 and CDR2: MNHEY, SVGAGI. The CDR3, as DNA: TGTGCCAGCAGTTACTCGACGGCGGGAGTGGAGCAGTTCTTC. The encoded protein is CASSYSTAGVEQFF.

In nucleotides, the CDR3 is TGTGCCAGTAATAGTCGGCAGGGGACTGAAGCTTTCTTT. Protein: CASNSRQGTEAFF. This rearrangement joins TRBV19 to TRBJ1-1, with D perhaps TRBD1 (6 bases). Per the germline V gene, CDR1 is LNHDA and CDR2 is SQIVND (reference sequence). CDR3 size: 13 residues. V shed 7 bases and J shed 5 bases, with 14 bases lying between them. Variable domain in full (rest from reference TRBV19 and TRBJ1-1): DGGITQSPKYLFRKEGQNVTLSCEQNLNHDAMYWYRQDPGQGLRLIYYSQIVNDFQKGDIAEGYSVSREKKESFPLTVTSAQKNPTAFYLCASNSRQGTEAFFGQGTRLTVV.

This clone has more than one count but fewer than ten. The genes are TRBV5-1 and TRBJ2-2; maybe TRBD1 (6 bases). CDR1 and CDR2 from the germline V gene are SGHRS and YFSETQ. The ends were cut back, 4 bases at V and 3 bases at J, with 10 bases in the middle. CDR3 length: 14 amino acids. The CDR3 sequence: CASSTRTDTGELFF. The CDR3 DNA follows: TGCGCCAGCAGCACCAGGACAGACACCGGGGAGCTGTTTTTT.